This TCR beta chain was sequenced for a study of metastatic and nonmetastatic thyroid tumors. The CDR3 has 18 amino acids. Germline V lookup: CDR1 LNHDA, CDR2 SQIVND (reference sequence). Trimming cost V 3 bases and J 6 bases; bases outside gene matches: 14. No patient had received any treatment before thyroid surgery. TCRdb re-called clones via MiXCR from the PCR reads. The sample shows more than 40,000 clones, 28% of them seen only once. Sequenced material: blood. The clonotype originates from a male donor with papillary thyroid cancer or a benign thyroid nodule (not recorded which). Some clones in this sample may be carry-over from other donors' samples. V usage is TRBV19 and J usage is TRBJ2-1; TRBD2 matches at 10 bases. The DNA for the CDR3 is TGTGCCAGTAGTATTGGTCTAGCGGGAGAGATAGGGCGCAATGAGCAGTTCTTC. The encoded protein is CASSIGLAGEIGRNEQFF.